Listed below are T cell receptor beta chains from one sample, sequenced in a study of CD8+ T cells in alopecia areata. TCRdb's copy holds only in-frame clones and misses some; the assay was immunoSEQ multiplex PCR. Here the sample spans roughly 230,000 clones, less than 45% being singletons. The specimen was CD4+ T cells sorted from blood, collected at approximately week 36, from a patient treated with tofacitinib. Receptor source: a human donor with alopecia areata. The CDR3 runs from the conserved cysteine through the conserved F or W. The order of the fields is D gene, clone size, J gene, V gene, CDR3 protein, CDR3 DNA. The D gene is left open where the match is weak. The listing skips clone size in some rows; elsewhere it reads once, few, many or a size class.

>TRBD1|NA|TRBJ1-2|TRBV11-2
CASSPRMQGAHYGYTF
TGTGCCAGCAGCCCTAGGATGCAGGGGGCCCACTATGGCTACACCTTC
>TRBD1|NA|TRBJ1-5|TRBV5-1
CASSLTGGQYQPQHF
TGCGCCAGCAGCTTGACAGGGGGTCAGTATCAGCCCCAGCATTTT
>TRBD1|NA|TRBJ2-7|TRBV7-2
CASSRGTGVYEQYF
TGTGCCAGCAGCCGAGGGACAGGGGTCTACGAGCAGTACTTC
>NA|NA|TRBJ2-1|TRBV2
CASSPRSDNEQFF
TGTGCCAGCAGCCCCAGGAGCGACAATGAGCAGTTCTTC
>NA|NA|TRBJ2-3|TRBV29-1
CSVDSGGGRWTDTQYF
TGCAGCGTTGACTCTGGGGGTGGCCGTTGGACAGATACGCAGTATTTT
>NA|few|TRBJ2-1|TRBV29-1
CSVAPKGEQFF
TGCAGCGTTGCCCCCAAGGGTGAGCAGTTCTTC
>NA|NA|TRBJ2-2|TRBV15
CATSSVTGELFF
TGTGCCACCAGCAGTGTCACCGGGGAGCTGTTTTTT
>NA|NA|TRBJ1-2|TRBV30
CAVGFGGYGYTF
TGTGCCGTCGGTTTCGGGGGGTATGGCTACACCTTC
>NA|NA|TRBJ2-6|TRBV5-1
CASSHDRLSGANVLTF
TGCGCCAGCAGCCACGACAGGCTATCTGGGGCCAACGTCCTGACTTTC
>TRBD2|few|TRBJ2-3|TRBV10-3
CAISILGLAGTDTQYF
TGTGCCATCAGTATCCTCGGACTAGCGGGAACAGATACGCAGTATTTT
>NA|few|TRBJ1-1|TRBV30
CAWRDEGEAFF
TGTGCCTGGAGAGACGAGGGTGAAGCTTTCTTT
>TRBD1|NA|TRBJ2-1|TRBV15
CATSSVSGTGGEQFF
TGTGCCACCAGCAGTGTATCTGGGACAGGGGGTGAGCAGTTCTTC
>NA|NA|TRBJ2-7|TRBV5-1
CASRREIYYEQYF
TGCGCCAGCAGAAGGGAAATCTACTACGAGCAGTACTTC
>TRBD1|NA|TRBJ1-4|TRBV5-6
CASSSAGDSFRPTNEKLFF
TGTGCCAGCAGCTCGGCCGGGGACAGCTTCCGACCAACTAATGAAAAACTGTTTTTT
>TRBD1|few|TRBJ2-7|TRBV27
CASRRGQGIYEQYF
TGTGCCAGTAGGCGGGGACAGGGAATTTACGAGCAGTACTTC
>NA|few|TRBJ1-4|TRBV29-1
CSVGREKLFF
TGCAGCGTCGGGCGGGAAAAACTGTTTTTT
>NA|NA|TRBJ1-5|TRBV29-1
CSVVVDHIPNQPQHF
TGCAGCGTTGTTGTAGACCACATACCCAATCAGCCCCAGCATTTT
>NA|once|TRBJ1-2|TRBV11-2
CASSLVGDSYGYTF
TGTGCCAGCAGCTTAGTAGGAGACTCCTATGGCTACACCTTC
>NA|NA|TRBJ2-3|TRBV6-6
CASKGGTDTQYF
TGTGCCAGCAAGGGTGGCACAGATACGCAGTATTTT
>TRBD2|NA|TRBJ2-3|TRBV7-9
CASSRASGGPYDTQYF
TGTGCCAGCAGCAGAGCGTCGGGAGGGCCGTACGATACGCAGTATTTT
>NA|NA|TRBJ1-2|TRBV7-2
CASSTIPGGYGYTF
TGTGCCAGCAGTACAATACCAGGCGGGTATGGCTACACCTTC
>NA|NA|TRBJ2-7|TRBV28
CASSLSPRSSYEQYF
TGTGCCAGCAGTTTGTCCCCCCGGAGCTCCTACGAGCAGTACTTC
>NA|NA|TRBJ1-2|TRBV29-1
CSVDNYGYTF
TGCAGCGTTGACAACTATGGCTACACCTTC
>NA|NA|TRBJ2-7|TRBV7-3
CASSLMGRDTIVEQYF
TGTGCCAGCAGCTTAATGGGGCGGGATACTATTGTCGAGCAGTACTTC
>NA|few|TRBJ2-3|TRBV5-1
CASGLEAAATDTQYF
TGCGCCAGCGGGCTGGAAGCGGCGGCCACAGATACGCAGTATTTT
>NA|few|TRBJ2-7|TRBV28
CASSLAGTDSYEQYF
TGTGCCAGCAGTTTAGCCGGGACCGACTCCTACGAGCAGTACTTC
>NA|NA|TRBJ1-2|TRBV6-6
CASRSDNLGTDTF
TGTGCCAGCAGATCCGACAACCTGGGAACGGACACCTTC
>NA|NA|TRBJ1-1|TRBV7-8
CASSLGWGDVTNYNTEAFF
TGTGCCAGCAGCCTAGGGTGGGGGGATGTGACTAACTATAACACTGAAGCTTTCTTT
>NA|NA|TRBJ1-1|TRBV30
CAWSGDSEAFF
TGTGCCTGGAGTGGAGACAGTGAAGCTTTCTTT
>NA|NA|TRBJ2-1|TRBV29-1
CSVNQYNEQFF
TGCAGCGTGAATCAGTACAATGAGCAGTTCTTC
>NA|NA|TRBJ1-3|TRBV30
CAWTTGRTIVTYSGNTIYF
TGTGCCTGGACCACCGGACGGACCATAGTCACCTACTCTGGAAACACCATATATTTT
>NA|NA|TRBJ2-7|TRBV30
CAWSEVRDLWEQYF
TGTGCCTGGAGTGAAGTGCGGGACCTATGGGAGCAGTACTTC